This entry features one TCR beta chain sequence. Its antigen remains unknown. The data were obtained in a study of human CD8 memory T cell subsets. General study findings and limits: Stem-like memory T cell repertoires barely overlapped those of precursor exhausted T cells.

The CDR3 runs 16 residues. The germline gives CDR1 MNHEY, CDR2 SVGAGI. The authors defined TPEX cells as CCR7+ PD-1+ TIGIT+ early memory CD8+ T cells carrying exhausted-like traits. The authors made TCR beta libraries using UMI-labeled 5' RACE. Authors' methods: TCR beta libraries each contained about 3,000 to 18,000 functional CDR3 beta clonotypes. TCRdb re-called the 5' RACE reads; one entry per CDR3 protein, DNA not given. Clone size and V and J calls follow TCRdb, not the original study. The repertoire table contains around 9,600 distinct CDR3 sequences. The V and J genes are TRBV6-5 and TRBJ1-2; TCRdb returns TRBD1, unconfirmable since there is no DNA. The TCR was taken from a human donor in good health. The material sequenced was CD8+ T cells from PBMCs. The CDR3 here is CASSYEQGTEGYGYTF.